This TCR beta chain was recorded in a study of blood T cell repertoires in COVID-19. Study details: Some COVID-19 samples were acute and others convalescent; all came from the United States, Italy and Spain.

The CDR3 sequence is 15 residues long. The germline V gene has CDR1 LNHDA and CDR2 SQIVND (reference sequence). Deletions cut 1 base from V and 3 bases from J, with 10 bases between. Using immunoSEQ multiplex PCR, the repertoire was profiled, and TCRdb retains in-frame clones only, with some absent. This sample has some 62,000 clones, with roughly nine tenths found just once. The specimen sequenced was peripheral blood. This TCR was recovered from a woman in her sixties or seventies with COVID-19, enrolled during active disease. The chain joins TRBV19 to TRBJ1-5; D might be TRBD1 (5 bases). This CDR3 reads CASSIGRGPNQPQHF. CDR3 nucleotides: TGTGCCAGTAGTATAGGGAGGGGCCCCAATCAGCCCCAGCATTTT.